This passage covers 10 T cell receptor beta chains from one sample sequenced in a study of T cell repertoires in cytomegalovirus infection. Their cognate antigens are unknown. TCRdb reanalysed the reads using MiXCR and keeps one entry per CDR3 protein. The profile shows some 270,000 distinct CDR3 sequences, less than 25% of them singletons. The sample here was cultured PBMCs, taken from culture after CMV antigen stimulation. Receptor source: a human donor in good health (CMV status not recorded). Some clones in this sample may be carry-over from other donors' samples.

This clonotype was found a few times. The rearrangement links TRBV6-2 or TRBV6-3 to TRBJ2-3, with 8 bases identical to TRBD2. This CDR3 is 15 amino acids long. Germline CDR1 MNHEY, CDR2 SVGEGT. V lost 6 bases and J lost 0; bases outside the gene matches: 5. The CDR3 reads CASRELAESTDTQYF. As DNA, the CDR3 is TGTGCCAGCAGGGAACTAGCGGAGAGCACAGATACGCAGTATTTT.

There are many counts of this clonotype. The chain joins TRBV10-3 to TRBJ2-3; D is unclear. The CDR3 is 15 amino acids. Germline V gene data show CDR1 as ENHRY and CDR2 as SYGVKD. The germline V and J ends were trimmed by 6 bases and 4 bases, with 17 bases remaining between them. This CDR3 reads CAISHIPVAADTQYF. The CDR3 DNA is TGTGCCATCAGCCACATCCCCGTGGCGGCAGATACGCAGTATTTT.

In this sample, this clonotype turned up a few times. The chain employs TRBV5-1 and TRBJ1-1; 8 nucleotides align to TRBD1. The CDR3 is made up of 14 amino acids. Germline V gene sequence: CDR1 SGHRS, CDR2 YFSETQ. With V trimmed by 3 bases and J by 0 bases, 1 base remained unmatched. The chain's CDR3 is CASSWTGLNTEAFF. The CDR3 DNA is TGCGCCAGCAGCTGGACAGGGTTGAACACTGAAGCTTTCTTT.

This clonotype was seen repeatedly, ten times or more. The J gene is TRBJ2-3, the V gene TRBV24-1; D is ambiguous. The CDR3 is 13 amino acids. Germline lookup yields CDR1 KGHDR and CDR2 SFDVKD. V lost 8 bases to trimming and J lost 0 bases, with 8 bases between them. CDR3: CATTSTSTDTQYF. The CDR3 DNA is TGTGCCACCACCTCGACTAGCACAGATACGCAGTATTTT.

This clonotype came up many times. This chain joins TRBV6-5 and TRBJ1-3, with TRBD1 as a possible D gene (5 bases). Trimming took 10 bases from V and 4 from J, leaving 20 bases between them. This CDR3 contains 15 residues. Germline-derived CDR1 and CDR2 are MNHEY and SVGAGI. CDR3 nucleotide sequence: TGTGCCACCATGTCTCGGGCCCGGGGGGGAAACACCATATATTTT. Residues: CATMSRARGGNTIYF.

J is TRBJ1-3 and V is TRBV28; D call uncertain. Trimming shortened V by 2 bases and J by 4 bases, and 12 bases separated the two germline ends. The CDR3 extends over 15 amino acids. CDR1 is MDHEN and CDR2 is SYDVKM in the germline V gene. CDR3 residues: CASSLILGSGNTIYF. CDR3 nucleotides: TGTGCCAGCAGTTTAATTCTGGGTAGCGGAAACACCATATATTTT.

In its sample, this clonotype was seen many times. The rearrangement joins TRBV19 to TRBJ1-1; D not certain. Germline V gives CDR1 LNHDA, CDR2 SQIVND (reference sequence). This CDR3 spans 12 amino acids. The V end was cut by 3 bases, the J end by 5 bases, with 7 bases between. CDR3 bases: TGTGCCAGTAGTATCGGTGCAACTGAAGCTTTCTTT. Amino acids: CASSIGATEAFF.

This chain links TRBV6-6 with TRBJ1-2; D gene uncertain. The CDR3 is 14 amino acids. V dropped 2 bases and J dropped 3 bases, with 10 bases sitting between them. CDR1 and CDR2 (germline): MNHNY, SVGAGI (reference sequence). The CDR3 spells CASSYNGGDYGYTF. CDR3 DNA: TGTGCCAGCAGTTACAATGGCGGAGACTATGGCTACACCTTC.

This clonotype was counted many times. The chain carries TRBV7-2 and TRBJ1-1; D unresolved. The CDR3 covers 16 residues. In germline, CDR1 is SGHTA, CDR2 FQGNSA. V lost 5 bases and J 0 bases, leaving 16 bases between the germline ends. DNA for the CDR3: TGTGCCAGCAGCCCGTGGGCAGGTGGGGTGAACACTGAAGCTTTCTTT. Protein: CASSPWAGGVNTEAFF. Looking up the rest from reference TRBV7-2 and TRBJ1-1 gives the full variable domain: GAGVSQSPSNKVTEKGKDVELRCDPISGHTALYWYRQSLGQGLEFLIYFQGNSAPDKSGLPSDRFSAERTGGSVSTLTIQRTQQEDSAVYLCASSPWAGGVNTEAFFGQGTRLTVV.

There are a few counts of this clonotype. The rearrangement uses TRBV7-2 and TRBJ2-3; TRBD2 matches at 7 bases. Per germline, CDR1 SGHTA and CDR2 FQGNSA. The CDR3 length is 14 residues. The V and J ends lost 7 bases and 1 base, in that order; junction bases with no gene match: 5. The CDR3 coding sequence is TGTGCCAGCATCATCAGCGGGGGCACAGATACGCAGTATTTT. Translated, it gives CASIISGGTDTQYF.